Below, 26 T cell receptor beta chains from the same sample are listed, as sequenced in a study of T-cell memory formation after mild COVID-19. TCRdb recomputed calls from the 5' RACE reads with MiXCR, one row per CDR3 protein. The sample has approximately 210,000 distinct CDR3 sequences, about 18% seen once; the top ten hold roughly 2.3%. Material: PBMCs or a T cell subset sorted from them (not recorded which). The receptors shown here come from an adult woman who had mild COVID-19 (a few samples of this study predate the infection). Cell type and time point are not known.

The table lists this clonotype with many counts. V usage is TRBV7-2 and J usage is TRBJ2-1; 9 bases map to TRBD2. V lost 2 bases, J lost 7 bases, and 6 bases stayed unmatched. The CDR3 spans 15 residues. The germline V gene encodes CDR1 SGHTA and CDR2 FQGNSA. CDR3 DNA: TGTGCCAGCAGCTTATACGCGGGAGGGGGGAATGAGCAGTTCTTC. It yields the protein CASSLYAGGGNEQFF.

The V call is TRBV20-1, the J call TRBJ2-5; D not certain. Trimming cost V 2 bases and J 1 base, with 5 bases left between them. The CDR3 is 12 amino acids. Germline values: CDR1 DFQATT, CDR2 SNEGSKA (reference sequence). Here the CDR3 DNA reads TGCAGTGCTAGAACGATCCAAGAGACCCAGTACTTC. As protein: CSARTIQETQYF.

This clonotype was counted a single time. A junction boundary mismatches the germline segment, possibly from a read error. The chain couples TRBV5-6 to TRBJ2-3; tentatively, D is TRBD1 (6 bases). The CDR3 is 13 amino acids. Germline lookup yields CDR1 SGHDT and CDR2 YYEEEE. DNA of the CDR3: TGTGCCAGAAGCTTGGGGGCGACAGATACGCAGTATTTT. Protein sequence: CARSLGATDTQYF.

Many counts were recorded for this clonotype. CDR3 sequence: CSASKDAGHGEAFF. CDR3 nucleotides: TGCAGTGCTAGCAAGGACGCTGGGCATGGGGAAGCTTTCTTT. The genes are TRBV20-1 and TRBJ1-1, with D unresolved. The CDR3 sequence is 14 residues long. CDR1 DFQATT and CDR2 SNEGSKA come from the germline V gene (reference sequence). Trimming removed 3 bases from V and 8 bases from J, with 19 bases in between.

This chain uses TRBV2 with TRBJ2-1; 8 bases fit TRBD1. The CDR3 consists of 15 residues. Germline V gives CDR1 SNHLY, CDR2 FYNNEI. Trimming cost V 3 bases and J 6 bases; bases outside gene matches: 7. The CDR3 sequence: CASSDAQTGANEQFF. The CDR3 DNA sequence: TGTGCCAGCAGTGATGCCCAGACAGGGGCCAATGAGCAGTTCTTC.

This clonotype has more than one count but fewer than ten. The chain links TRBV4-1 to TRBJ2-4; D perhaps matches TRBD2 (5 bases). The length of the CDR3 is 15 residues. V was shortened by 2 bases and J by 1 base, with 9 bases between the two germline ends. Germline CDR1 and CDR2: MGHRA and YSYEKL. CDR3 loop: CASSQPGNAKNIQYF. CDR3 nucleotide sequence: TGCGCCAGCAGCCAACCCGGGAATGCCAAAAACATTCAGTACTTC.

There are a few counts of this clonotype. The CDR3 region is CATSRDRAQETQYF. As DNA, the CDR3 is TGTGCCACCAGCAGGGACAGGGCCCAAGAGACCCAGTACTTC. V is TRBV15 and J is TRBJ2-5; 8 bases fit TRBD1. The CDR3 covers 14 residues. Looked up from germline, CDR1 is LNHNV and CDR2 is YYDKDF (reference sequence). V lost 3 bases and J lost 1; bases outside the gene matches: 1.

This clonotype showed up just a few times. V is TRBV20-1 and J is TRBJ2-3; TRBD2 agrees at 9 bases. Germline V CDR1 and CDR2: DFQATT, SNEGSKA (reference sequence). The CDR3 is 14 residues long. The V segment lost 2 bases and the J segment 6 bases; nucleotides outside the gene matches: 6. CDR3: CSARRSGRKDTQYF. The CDR3 DNA follows: TGCAGTGCTAGAAGGAGCGGGAGGAAGGATACGCAGTATTTT.

The chain employs TRBV4-2 and TRBJ1-1; TRBD1 might be the D (5 bases). From germline, CDR1 is LGHNA and CDR2 YNFKEQ. The CDR3 covers 15 residues. V lost 1 base and J lost 3, with 12 bases in between. The CDR3 loop reads CASSQGVRVDTEAFF. The CDR3 nucleotides are TGTGCCAGCAGCCAAGGGGTCAGGGTTGACACTGAAGCTTTCTTT.

This clonotype has a handful of counts. V and J are TRBV7-7 and TRBJ2-3, with D possibly matching TRBD2 (6 bases). This CDR3 has 13 amino acids. The germline V gene has CDR1 SSHAT and CDR2 FNYEAQ (reference sequence). V gave up 3 bases and J gave up 4 bases, with 8 bases separating them. This chain's CDR3 is CASSLGLSDTQYF. CDR3 bases: TGTGCCAGCAGCTTGGGACTCTCAGATACGCAGTATTTT.

The sample holds a few counts of this clonotype. The J gene is TRBJ2-1, the V gene TRBV27; TRBD2 matches 11 bases. J gave up 4 bases and V 2 bases, and 7 bases lay outside the gene matches. Germline V gene sequence: CDR1 MNHEY, CDR2 SMNVEV (reference sequence). The CDR3 is 17 residues long. The CDR3 loop reads CASSLRGIAGGYNEQFF. DNA of the CDR3: TGTGCCAGCAGTTTAAGGGGTATAGCGGGAGGGTACAATGAGCAGTTCTTC.

This clonotype was recorded at least ten times. V and J are TRBV12-3 or TRBV12-4 and TRBJ1-1; 9 nucleotides match TRBD1. Unmatched junction bases numbered 5, after V lost 5 bases and J lost 1 base. This CDR3 has 15 residues. The CDR3 coding sequence is TGTGCCAGCAGTGCCAGGACAGGGGAGAACACTGAAGCTTTCTTT. This codes for CASSARTGENTEAFF.

This clonotype has a handful of counts. The J gene is TRBJ2-1, the V gene TRBV7-3, with 7 positions matching TRBD1. This CDR3 has 16 residues. V was clipped by 4 bases and J by 4 bases; unmatched bases: 10. From germline, CDR1 is SGHTA and CDR2 FQGTGA. The CDR3 spells CASSSSTGNGYNEQFF. In DNA, the CDR3 is TGTGCCAGCAGCTCCTCGACAGGGAACGGGTACAATGAGCAGTTCTTC.

V and J are TRBV7-2 and TRBJ2-3, with D possibly called TRBD1 or TRBD2 (5 bases each). The CDR3 consists of 16 residues. CDR1 and CDR2 (germline): SGHTA, FQGNSA. Trimming took off 5 bases at V and 0 bases at J, with 15 bases between the two ends. The CDR3 region is CASSKSGTTSTDTQYF. CDR3 nucleotides: TGTGCCAGCAGCAAATCCGGGACCACTAGCACAGATACGCAGTATTTT.

J is TRBJ2-3 and V is TRBV3-1; D is ambiguous. CDR1 is LGHDT and CDR2 is YNNKEL in the germline V gene (reference sequence). This CDR3 has 14 amino acids. V was shortened by 4 bases and J by 1 base, with 9 bases between the two germline ends. CDR3 loop: CASSPILGTDTQYF. Here the CDR3 DNA reads TGTGCCAGCAGCCCTATCCTGGGCACAGATACGCAGTATTTT.

This chain links TRBV4-1 with TRBJ1-2; 9 bases are a match to TRBD1. This CDR3 has 14 amino acids. The V and J ends lost 0 bases and 12 bases, in that order; junction bases with no gene match: 8. Germline V gene lookup returns CDR1 MGHRA and CDR2 YSYEKL. CDR3 DNA sequence: TGCGCCAGCAGCCAAGAGGGACAGGGTCATCGGGACACCTTC. This codes for CASSQEGQGHRDTF.

This clonotype was counted at least ten times. The gene calls are TRBV7-2 and TRBJ2-5; D gene unclear. Deletions cut 5 bases from V and 4 bases from J, with 14 bases between. The germline V gene encodes CDR1 SGHTA and CDR2 FQGNSA. There are 14 residues in the CDR3. CDR3 sequence (DNA): TGTGCCAGCAGCCCTCTGGCGGTGGGAGAGACCCAGTACTTC. Residues: CASSPLAVGETQYF.

J is TRBJ2-3 and V is TRBV4-3, with TRBD2 as a possible D gene (5 bases). V was shortened by 0 bases and J by 13 bases, with 23 bases between the two germline ends. This CDR3 has 16 amino acids. CDR1 and CDR2 from the germline V gene are LGHNA and YSLEER. The CDR3 DNA is TGCGCCAGCAGCCAAGATCTGAGCACCCCTGCTAGCTCAAAGTATTTT. Residues: CASSQDLSTPASSKYF.

V is TRBV4-3 and J is TRBJ2-1, with D perhaps matching TRBD2 (5 bases). The CDR3 is 14 residues long. V gave up 0 bases and J gave up 9 bases, with 12 bases separating them. Germline values: CDR1 LGHNA, CDR2 YSLEER. The CDR3 sequence: CASSQEGYRGEQFF. The CDR3, as DNA: TGCGCCAGCAGCCAAGAAGGCTATCGGGGTGAGCAGTTCTTC.

This clonotype was observed a few times. This chain uses TRBV23-1 with TRBJ2-7; D possibly corresponds to TRBD2 (5 bases). TRBV23-1 is reported as an ORF; its role is uncertain. Deletions cut 3 bases from V and 2 bases from J, with 23 bases between. The CDR3 spans 18 residues. The CDR3 nucleotides read TGCGCCAGCAGTCATCATCACGGAGGTCCACTAGTTACCTACGAGCAGTACTTC. Its translation: CASSHHHGGPLVTYEQYF.

The sample holds a few counts of this clonotype. The rearrangement uses TRBV7-6 and TRBJ1-1, with 7 positions matching TRBD1. Germline CDR1 and CDR2: SGHVS and FNYEAQ. CDR3 size: 13 residues. V was clipped by 6 bases and J by 1 base; unmatched bases: 2. CDR3 sequence (DNA): TGTGCCAGCAGGTCAGGGGGGAACACTGAAGCTTTCTTT. It specifies CASRSGGNTEAFF.

The rearrangement links TRBV3-1 to TRBJ2-5; unclear D gene. The ends were cut back, 4 bases at V and 5 bases at J, with 14 bases in the middle. The V gene's germline CDR1 is LGHDT and CDR2 YNNKEL (reference sequence). The CDR3 covers 14 residues. CDR3 residues: CASSLTTDLETQYF. The CDR3 DNA is TGTGCCAGCAGCCTCACAACGGATCTTGAGACCCAGTACTTC.

The chain couples TRBV27 to TRBJ1-5; unclear D gene. V shed 4 bases and J shed 4 bases, with 8 bases lying between them. The germline CDR1 and CDR2 sequences are MNHEY and SMNVEV (reference sequence). The CDR3 sequence is 13 residues long. The CDR3 spells CASSYARNQPQHF. The CDR3 nucleotides read TGTGCCAGCAGTTATGCGAGAAATCAGCCCCAGCATTTT.

V usage is TRBV3-1 and J usage is TRBJ2-7, with 9 bases that match TRBD2. CDR1 and CDR2 (germline): LGHDT, YNNKEL (reference sequence). V was pared by 2 bases and J by 7 bases, with 6 bases of the junction left unmatched. The CDR3 consists of 14 residues. The DNA for the CDR3 is TGTGCCAGCAGCCAACCGGGACTAGCTGGGGAGCAGTACTTC. Translation: CASSQPGLAGEQYF.

V usage is TRBV10-3 and J usage is TRBJ2-3, with D maybe TRBD2 (6 bases). Deletions cut 8 bases from V and 0 bases from J, with 12 bases between. The CDR3 loop spans 14 amino acids. Germline CDR1 ENHRY, CDR2 SYGVKD. CDR3 sequence: CAIWAGGSTDTQYF. Written as DNA, the CDR3 is TGTGCCATCTGGGCTGGAGGGAGCACAGATACGCAGTATTTT.

In DNA, the CDR3 is TGTGCCAGCAGCCACAACAGCGGAGTAAAACTGTTTTTT. This translates into CASSHNSGVKLFF. The rearrangement uses TRBV12-3 or TRBV12-4 and TRBJ1-4; D unresolved. There are 13 residues in the CDR3. The V gene lost 6 bases and the J gene lost 10 bases, with 15 bases spanning the gap.